The 18 T cell receptor beta chains in this list originate from one sample, sequenced in a study. Each CDR3 protein is one row after TCRdb ran MiXCR on the RT-PCR reads. The sample includes about 680,000 distinct CDR3 sequences, approximately 14% seen only once; the top ten take 3.6%. Source material: memory CD4+ T cells from blood. The origin of the receptors is a female donor in good health, serving as a healthy control.

J is TRBJ1-6 and V is TRBV5-4; D gene uncertain. CDR1 and CDR2 from the germline V gene are SGHNT and YYREEE (reference sequence). With 0 bases removed from V and 0 bases from J, the gap between germline ends came to 7 bases. The CDR3 contains 16 residues. CDR3 in amino acids: CASSLADSSYNSPLHF. The CDR3 nucleotides are TGTGCCAGCAGCTTGGCCGATAGCTCCTATAATTCACCCCTCCACTTT.

This clonotype came up a few times. This chain joins TRBV6-6 and TRBJ2-7, with D unresolved. Looked up from germline, CDR1 is MNHNY and CDR2 is SVGAGI (reference sequence). V lost 2 bases and J lost 0, with 11 bases in between. This CDR3 is 15 amino acids long. The CDR3 here is CASSYPGTISYEQYF. The CDR3 nucleotides are TGTGCCAGCAGTTACCCAGGTACTATCTCCTACGAGCAGTACTTC.

J is TRBJ2-1 and V is TRBV9, with 10 bases identical to TRBD2. Germline V gene sequence: CDR1 SGDLS, CDR2 YYNGEE. The CDR3 is made up of 15 amino acids. The V and J ends lost 2 bases and 4 bases, in that order; junction bases with no gene match: 3. For the CDR3, the DNA is TGTGCCAGCAGCGTGGGGACTAGCGTTTACAATGAGCAGTTCTTC. As protein: CASSVGTSVYNEQFF.

The rearrangement uses TRBV20-1 and TRBJ2-1; the D gene could be TRBD1 or TRBD2 (5 bases each). In germline, CDR1 is DFQATT, CDR2 SNEGSKA (reference sequence). This CDR3 spans 14 amino acids. Trimming took off 0 bases at V and 8 bases at J, with 14 bases between the two ends. DNA for the CDR3: TGCAGTGCTAGAGATCGGGGCCCGCCCCATGAGCAGTTCTTC. This codes for CSARDRGPPHEQFF.

J is TRBJ2-7 and V is TRBV7-2; D uncertain. V was cut by 1 base and J by 6 bases, with 19 bases left in between. The germline CDR1 and CDR2 sequences are SGHTA and FQGNSA. This CDR3 comprises 16 residues. The CDR3 DNA follows: TGTGCCAGCAGCTTAGTAGGGTCAGACCCCATACTCGAGCAGTACTTC. It codes for CASSLVGSDPILEQYF.

The CDR3: CASSRMNTF. The CDR3 DNA reads as TGTGCCAGCAGCCGTATGAACACCTTC. The chain links TRBV27 to TRBJ1-2; D is undetermined. V lost 6 bases to trimming and J lost 12 bases, with 8 bases between them. This CDR3 spans 9 amino acids. Per germline, CDR1 MNHEY and CDR2 SMNVEV (reference sequence).

In its sample, this clonotype was seen a few times. V usage is TRBV2 and J usage is TRBJ1-2; 8 bases line up with TRBD1. The CDR3 has 14 amino acids. V dropped 3 bases and J dropped 5; count of bases not matched to a gene: 5. Germline V gene data show CDR1 as SNHLY and CDR2 as FYNNEI. The CDR3 bases are TGTGCCAGCAGTGATCAACAGGGGGAATATGGCTACACCTTC. It encodes CASSDQQGEYGYTF. Variable domain in full (rest from reference TRBV2 and TRBJ1-2): EPEVTQTPSHQVTQMGQEVILRCVPISNHLYFYWYRQILGQKVEFLVSFYNNEISEKSEIFDDQFSVERPDGSNFTLKIRSTKLEDSAMYFCASSDQQGEYGYTFGSGTRLTVV.

V gene TRBV11-3 combines with J gene TRBJ2-1; 9 nucleotides agree with TRBD2. J gave up 4 bases and V 0 bases, and 4 bases lay outside the gene matches. This CDR3 contains 16 residues. The germline CDR1 and CDR2 sequences are SGHNT and YENEEA. In DNA, the CDR3 is TGTGCCAGCAGCTTAGAGAGTAGCGGGAGATACAATGAGCAGTTCTTC. Translating gives CASSLESSGRYNEQFF.

This clonotype was seen many times. The chain carries TRBV7-2 and TRBJ2-6, with TRBD2 matching 12 bases. After removal of 5 bases from V and 2 bases from J, the junction contained 7 bases not matched to a gene. Germline V gene lookup returns CDR1 SGHTA and CDR2 FQGNSA. The CDR3 sequence is 18 residues long. Here the CDR3 DNA reads TGTGCCAGCAGCCCCCGACTAGCGGGAGAGGCTGGGGCCAACGTCCTGACTTTC. Amino acid sequence: CASSPRLAGEAGANVLTF.

The chain employs TRBV20-1 and TRBJ2-1; D gene ambiguous. In germline, CDR1 is DFQATT, CDR2 SNEGSKA (reference sequence). The CDR3 is 12 residues long. V dropped 0 bases and J dropped 15 bases, with 15 bases sitting between them. The CDR3 bases are TGCAGTGCTAGAGATCAAGTTAAAGGAAGGTTCTTC. This gives the protein CSARDQVKGRFF.

This clonotype has ten or more counts. The chain's CDR3 is CASSYTWTGQETQYF. For the CDR3, the DNA is TGTGCCAGCAGTTACACTTGGACAGGCCAAGAGACCCAGTACTTC. J is TRBJ2-5 and V is TRBV6-5, with 7 positions matching TRBD1. This CDR3 spans 15 amino acids. The junction had 4 bases not matched to a gene; V was cut back by 2 bases and J by 1 base. Germline CDR1 MNHEY, CDR2 SVGAGI.

This clonotype has just a few counts. The J gene is TRBJ2-1, the V gene TRBV13; the D gene is possibly TRBD2 (5 bases). This CDR3 is 16 amino acids long. The germline V gene encodes CDR1 PRHDT and CDR2 FYEKMQ (reference sequence). V was clipped by 4 bases and J by 0 bases, with 13 bases between them. CDR3 in DNA: TGTGCCAGCAGCTCACGACCGGCGGGCTCCTACAATGAGCAGTTCTTC. The encoded protein is CASSSRPAGSYNEQFF.

This clonotype was recorded a few times. The V gene is TRBV25-1, the J gene TRBJ2-3; 7 bases agree with TRBD2. CDR3 size: 16 residues. The V gene's germline CDR1 is MGHDK and CDR2 SYGVNS. The V and J ends lost 7 bases and 4 bases, in that order; junction bases with no gene match: 14. The CDR3 loop is CASKLGGAGASDTQYF. The CDR3 nucleotides read TGTGCCAGCAAACTCGGTGGCGCGGGAGCATCAGATACGCAGTATTTT. Looking up the rest from reference TRBV25-1 and TRBJ2-3 gives the full variable domain: EADIYQTPRYLVIGTGKKITLECSQTMGHDKMYWYQQDPGMELHLIHYSYGVNSTEKGDLSSESTVSRIRTEHFPLTLESARPSHTSQYLCASKLGGAGASDTQYFGPGTRLTVL.

The CDR3 DNA follows: TGTGCCAGTAGCTCGCCCTACAGATACAATGAGCAGTTCTTC. Protein: CASSSPYRYNEQFF. The J gene is TRBJ2-1, the V gene TRBV30; no clear D. This CDR3 comprises 14 residues. With 8 bases removed from V and 4 bases from J, the gap between germline ends came to 18 bases. The germline CDR1 and CDR2 sequences are GTSNPN and SVGIG (reference sequence).

This chain joins TRBV28 and TRBJ2-7; tentatively, D is TRBD2 (5 bases). This CDR3 has 14 residues. Looked up from germline, CDR1 is MDHEN and CDR2 is SYDVKM. Between the trimmed V and J ends, which lost 6 bases and 0 bases, there was a span of 12 bases. DNA for the CDR3: TGTGCCAGCAGGAGGGCGGGCTCCTCCTACGAGCAGTACTTC. Protein: CASRRAGSSYEQYF.

This clonotype was recorded a few times. This sequence joins TRBV20-1 and TRBJ2-5; 9 nucleotides align to TRBD2. V shed 4 bases, J shed 4 bases, and the junction held 7 bases outside the gene matches. The CDR3 loop spans 14 amino acids. The germline V gene has CDR1 DFQATT and CDR2 SNEGSKA (reference sequence). CDR3 nucleotide sequence: TGCAGTGCTACGGCGCGGGAGGGCCGAGAGACCCAGTACTTC. Protein sequence: CSATAREGRETQYF.

This clonotype was seen repeatedly, ten times or more. The chain links TRBV7-2 to TRBJ2-3; 7 bases align to TRBD2. The V and J ends lost 0 bases and 5 bases, in that order; junction bases with no gene match: 2. From germline, CDR1 is SGHTA and CDR2 FQGNSA. This CDR3 contains 14 residues. The CDR3 region is CASSLAGGGDTQYF. DNA for the CDR3: TGTGCCAGCAGCTTAGCGGGCGGGGGAGATACGCAGTATTTT.

This clonotype was seen more than once but under ten times. V is TRBV28 and J is TRBJ1-2, with D unclear. Germline lookup yields CDR1 MDHEN and CDR2 SYDVKM. This CDR3 contains 15 residues. V shed 5 bases and J shed 3 bases, with 16 bases lying between them. Here the CDR3 reads CASSPAGPRYYGYTF. The CDR3 DNA reads TGTGCCAGCAGTCCGGCTGGGCCAAGGTACTATGGCTACACCTTC.